The clone carrying this T cell receptor beta chain has at least ten counts. Its antigen is unknown. Trimming took 4 bases from V and 3 from J, leaving 11 bases between them. CDR3 length: 13 amino acids. Germline V lookup: CDR1 SGHNT, CDR2 YYREEE (reference sequence). The sample is drawn from a study of T-cell memory formation after mild COVID-19. Study-wide findings and caveats: Among clones contracting day 15 to 85, CD4/CD8 was balanced, whereas later expanders leaned CD4+. CD4+ contracting clones lay mainly in CM and EM, CD8+ ones in EMRA. Day 37-peaking second-wave clones had unconfirmed SARS-CoV-2 specificity.

In TCRdb, the 5' RACE reads were re-called with MiXCR into one record per CDR3 protein. The sample shows some 600,000 distinct CDR3 sequences, around 15% of them seen only once. The V gene is TRBV5-4, the J gene TRBJ2-7; D is perhaps TRBD2 (7 bases). The clonotype was recovered from an adult woman who had mild COVID-19 (a few samples of this study predate the infection). Cell type and time point are not known. The sample taken for sequencing was PBMCs or a T cell subset sorted from them (not recorded which). CDR3 sequence reads: CASSRGAVYEQYF. The CDR3 DNA reads TGTGCCAGCAGCCGGGGGGCAGTCTACGAGCAGTACTTC. The full variable domain, with the rest looked up from reference TRBV5-4 and TRBJ2-7, is ETGVTQSPTHLIKTRGQQVTLRCSSQSGHNTVSWYQQALGQGPQFIFQYYREEENGRGNFPPRFSGLQFPNYSSELNVNALELDDSALYLCASSRGAVYEQYFGPGTRLTVT.